This is a list of T cell receptor beta chains from one sample in a study of control samples from healthy donors and cancer patients. TCRdb's copy holds only in-frame clones and misses some; the assay was immunoSEQ multiplex PCR. This table has 150,000 to 200,000 clones, 90% appearing once. The sample consisted of blood. These receptors originate from a woman aged 45 to 65 in good health. Both conserved end residues are part of each CDR3. D genes are given only for firm matches. The size entry is marked missing in some rows and otherwise reads once, few, many or a size class.

CDR3 | DNA | V | D | size | J
CASSVDNGRAREQYF | TGTGCCAGCAGCGTAGATAACGGGAGGGCCCGCGAGCAGTACTTC | TRBV9 | TRBD2 | . | TRBJ2-7
CASSPPTGLTLGTKGYTF | TGTGCCAGCTCACCCCCGACAGGGTTGACCCTTGGGACTAAAGGCTACACCTTC | TRBV18 | TRBD1 | few | TRBJ1-2
CASSLGGQGLGYTF | TGTGCCAGCAGTTTAGGGGGACAAGGGCTAGGCTACACCTTC | TRBV28 | . | . | TRBJ1-2
CASSVAVGAAGNTIYF | TGTGCCAGCAGCGTAGCAGTGGGGGCGGCTGGAAACACCATATATTTT | TRBV9 | . | . | TRBJ1-3
CASSPGHDLGTDTQYF | TGCGCCAGCAGCCCGGGACACGACTTGGGCACAGATACGCAGTATTTT | TRBV5-1 | . | . | TRBJ2-3
CATSGSSYNEQFF | TGTGCCACCAGCGGGAGCTCCTACAATGAGCAGTTCTTC | TRBV3-1/TRBV3-2 | TRBD2 | . | TRBJ2-1
CASSPEPGVRHEQYF | TGTGCCAGCAGCCCGGAACCCGGGGTTCGTCACGAGCAGTACTTC | TRBV7-9 | . | . | TRBJ2-7
CASSLASGAGATDTQYF | TGTGCCAGCAGCTTAGCCTCAGGGGCGGGAGCGACAGATACGCAGTATTTT | TRBV7-3 | . | once | TRBJ2-3
CASSSAGTNTGELFF | TGTGCCAGTAGTTCAGCGGGGACGAACACCGGGGAGCTGTTTTTT | TRBV19 | TRBD2 | . | TRBJ2-2
CASSMAPSYEQYF | TGTGCCAGCAGTATGGCCCCCTCCTACGAGCAGTACTTC | TRBV6-5 | . | . | TRBJ2-7
CASSLGGVTAIEQYF | TGTGCCAGCAGCTTAGGAGGGGTTACAGCGATCGAGCAGTACTTC | TRBV11-3 | . | . | TRBJ2-7
CPSTKGTGGAVGEQYF | TGCCCCAGCACCAAAGGGACAGGGGGCGCGGTGGGGGAGCAGTACTTC | TRBV5-1 | TRBD1 | . | TRBJ2-7
CASSPGRTLSTDTQYF | TGTGCCAGCAGCCCGGGACGGACACTGAGCACAGATACGCAGTATTTT | TRBV7-9 | . | . | TRBJ2-3
CASSAWGGEQFF | TGTGCCAGCAGCGCGTGGGGGGGTGAGCAGTTCTTC | TRBV6-5 | TRBD2 | . | TRBJ2-1
CSVRDGGNTIYF | TGCAGCGTGAGGGACGGCGGAAACACCATATATTTT | TRBV29-1 | . | . | TRBJ1-3
CASSQDNSASYGYTF | TGCGCCAGCAGCCAAGATAACAGTGCGAGCTATGGCTACACCTTC | TRBV4-3 | . | . | TRBJ1-2
CASSQMTANNSPLHF | TGTGCCAGCAGCCAGATGACGGCCAATAATTCACCCCTCCACTTT | TRBV14 | . | . | TRBJ1-6
CAWQGYGYGYTF | TGTGCCTGGCAGGGGTACGGCTATGGCTACACCTTC | TRBV30 | . | . | TRBJ1-2
CAISPGQEAFF | TGTGCCATCAGCCCGGGACAGGAAGCTTTCTTT | TRBV10-3 | TRBD1 | . | TRBJ1-1
CASSLEENGYTF | TGTGCCAGCAGCTTGGAAGAGAATGGCTACACCTTC | TRBV5-6 | . | . | TRBJ1-2
CATSGVRWMNTEAFF | TGTGCCACCAGTGGAGTTAGGTGGATGAACACTGAAGCTTTCTTT | TRBV24-1 | . | . | TRBJ1-1
CASSSNPGNTIYF | TGTGCCAGCAGTTCTAACCCGGGAAACACCATATATTTT | TRBV6-5 | . | once | TRBJ1-3
CASSPRFIQPQHF | TGTGCCAGCAGCCCCCGGTTTATACAGCCCCAGCATTTT | TRBV5-8 | . | . | TRBJ1-5
CASRGRRFSNQPQHF | TGTGCCAGCAGGGGTCGCAGGTTCAGCAATCAGCCCCAGCATTTT | TRBV28 | . | . | TRBJ1-5
CASSPVGRQTNYGYTF | TGCGCCAGCAGCCCAGTGGGGAGACAGACTAACTATGGCTACACCTTC | TRBV4-1 | . | . | TRBJ1-2
CASSLIPGRGTDTQYF | TGTGCCAGCTCACTCATTCCGGGACGGGGCACAGATACGCAGTATTTT | TRBV18 | . | . | TRBJ2-3
CASTKDRGSNEQFF | TGTGCCAGCACCAAGGACAGGGGAAGCAATGAGCAGTTCTTC | TRBV11-3 | TRBD1 | . | TRBJ2-1
CASSLGNSPLHF | TGTGCCAGCAGCTTAGGAAATTCACCCCTCCACTTT | TRBV11-1 | . | . | TRBJ1-6
CASSIEGYNEQFF | TGTGCCAGTAGTATAGAAGGATACAATGAGCAGTTCTTC | TRBV19 | . | . | TRBJ2-1
CASSPTSGSADTQYF | TGCGCCAGCAGCCCGACTAGCGGGAGCGCAGATACGCAGTATTTT | TRBV4-3 | TRBD2 | . | TRBJ2-3
CASSWTVTQPQHF | TGTGCCAGCAGTTGGACCGTGACGCAGCCCCAGCATTTT | TRBV6-2/TRBV6-3 | . | few | TRBJ1-5
CASRADSGSAGELFF | TGTGCCAGCAGGGCTGATAGCGGGAGTGCCGGGGAGCTGTTTTTT | TRBV9 | TRBD2 | . | TRBJ2-2
CASRPGGGNTIYF | TGTGCCAGCAGACCGGGGGGAGGAAACACCATATATTTT | TRBV3-1/TRBV3-2 | . | . | TRBJ1-3
CATDPGTQGSNQPQHF | TGTGCCACTGACCCCGGGACTCAAGGGAGCAATCAGCCCCAGCATTTT | TRBV15 | . | once | TRBJ1-5
CASSEAAASTNEKLFF | TGTGCCAGCAGTGAGGCGGCAGCCTCAACTAATGAAAAACTGTTTTTT | TRBV2 | . | . | TRBJ1-4
CASRQQGGETQYF | TGTGCCAGCAGACAACAGGGGGGAGAGACCCAGTACTTC | TRBV13 | TRBD1 | . | TRBJ2-5
CSVDVGGGTEQFF | TGCAGCGTTGATGTAGGAGGGGGCACTGAGCAGTTCTTC | TRBV29-1 | . | . | TRBJ2-1
CASSQSRASRVEKGDTQYF | TGTGCCAGCAGCCAATCCCGGGCGTCTAGGGTAGAGAAAGGGGATACGCAGTATTTT | TRBV4-2 | . | . | TRBJ2-3
CASSKKKAHRLDEQYF | TGTGCCAGCAGCAAAAAAAAGGCACACCGCTTGGACGAGCAGTACTTC | TRBV21-1 | . | . | TRBJ2-7
CASSTGGGYEQYF | TGTGCCAGTAGTACCGGTGGGGGTTACGAGCAGTACTTC | TRBV19 | . | . | TRBJ2-7
CASSPTGPYGYTF | TGCGCCAGCAGCCCGACAGGCCCCTATGGCTACACCTTC | TRBV4-3 | . | . | TRBJ1-2